This is a list of T cell receptor beta chains from one sample in a study of cytomegalovirus exposure and HLA in healthy donors. The protocol was immunoSEQ multiplex PCR, while the TCRdb copy is restricted to in-frame clones and leaves out a portion. The sample holds approximately 150,000 clones, 80% to 90% seen once. Specimen: PBMCs. The receptors derive from a middle-aged woman in good health and CMV-seropositive. CDR3s include the opening cysteine and the closing phenylalanine or tryptophan. Fields, in order: D gene, clone size, V gene, J gene, CDR3 DNA, CDR3 protein. D genes are given only for firm matches. The size of a clone is reported for some rows only, either as once, few or many, or as a class for expanded clones.

D gene: -; clone size: -; V gene: TRBV27; J gene: TRBJ1-2; CDR3 DNA: TGTGCCAGCAGCCTTGAGCCCTTTACAGGGATCTATGGCTACACCTTC; CDR3 protein: CASSLEPFTGIYGYTF
D gene: -; clone size: -; V gene: TRBV28; J gene: TRBJ2-3; CDR3 DNA: TGTGCCAGCAGTGGCACACCTACGCAGTATTTT; CDR3 protein: CASSGTPTQYF
D gene: -; clone size: -; V gene: TRBV6-5; J gene: TRBJ1-2; CDR3 DNA: TGTGCCAGCAGTCAAACTCCGAACTATGGCTACACCTTC; CDR3 protein: CASSQTPNYGYTF
D gene: -; clone size: -; V gene: TRBV11-2; J gene: TRBJ1-2; CDR3 DNA: TGTGCCAGCAGCTTAGCGGACACCTGGGGCTATGGCTACACCTTC; CDR3 protein: CASSLADTWGYGYTF
D gene: -; clone size: -; V gene: TRBV6-6; J gene: TRBJ1-5; CDR3 DNA: TGTGCCAGCAGCCCTCTACAGGGTAACAATCAGCCCCAGCATTTT; CDR3 protein: CASSPLQGNNQPQHF
D gene: TRBD1; clone size: -; V gene: TRBV4-2; J gene: TRBJ1-2; CDR3 DNA: TGTGCCAGCAGCCAAGTCCAGGGGGCCCAAGAATCGACAGGGGGCTACACCTTC; CDR3 protein: CASSQVQGAQESTGGYTF
D gene: -; clone size: -; V gene: TRBV4-3; J gene: TRBJ2-1; CDR3 DNA: TGCGCCAGCAGCCCTAACCCTCCGTATGAGCAGTTCTTC; CDR3 protein: CASSPNPPYEQFF
D gene: TRBD1; clone size: -; V gene: TRBV5-1; J gene: TRBJ1-4; CDR3 DNA: TGCGCCAGCAGCCGGACAGGGGTCGCTGAAAAACTGTTTTTT; CDR3 protein: CASSRTGVAEKLFF
D gene: -; clone size: -; V gene: TRBV4-3; J gene: TRBJ2-1; CDR3 DNA: TGCGCCAGCAGCCAAGATCTTGATAGCAGTATTGAGCAGTTCTTC; CDR3 protein: CASSQDLDSSIEQFF
D gene: TRBD2; clone size: -; V gene: TRBV28; J gene: TRBJ2-1; CDR3 DNA: TGTGCCAGCAGTTTATTCCCTAGCGGGAGGGACAAGGGTGAGCAGTTCTTC; CDR3 protein: CASSLFPSGRDKGEQFF
D gene: TRBD1; clone size: -; V gene: TRBV7-6; J gene: TRBJ2-7; CDR3 DNA: TGTGCCAGCAGCTCAACCGCCACAGGGGCCTGGGACGAGCAGTACTTC; CDR3 protein: CASSSTATGAWDEQYF
D gene: -; clone size: -; V gene: TRBV27; J gene: TRBJ1-2; CDR3 DNA: TGTGCCAGCAGTTTATCGCCGAATAATGCAGGTGGCTACACCTTC; CDR3 protein: CASSLSPNNAGGYTF
D gene: -; clone size: -; V gene: TRBV19; J gene: TRBJ2-7; CDR3 DNA: TGTGCCAGTAGGAGGGGTAGGACAGACGAGCAGTACTTC; CDR3 protein: CASRRGRTDEQYF
D gene: TRBD2; clone size: -; V gene: TRBV7-3; J gene: TRBJ2-3; CDR3 DNA: TGTGCCAGCAGCTCAAGCGGGAGGTCCACAGATACGCAGTATTTT; CDR3 protein: CASSSSGRSTDTQYF
D gene: TRBD1; clone size: -; V gene: TRBV2; J gene: TRBJ1-5; CDR3 DNA: TGTGCCAGCAGTTCGGACAGGGTCGGCCAGCCCCAGCATTTT; CDR3 protein: CASSSDRVGQPQHF
D gene: TRBD1; clone size: -; V gene: TRBV6-1; J gene: TRBJ1-3; CDR3 DNA: TGTGCCAGCAGTGCCCGGGACAGTCGCTCTGGAAACACCATATATTTT; CDR3 protein: CASSARDSRSGNTIYF
D gene: -; clone size: -; V gene: TRBV5-5; J gene: TRBJ2-7; CDR3 DNA: TGTGCCAGCAGCCCTCCCGGGACACTCCACGGGGAGCAGTACTTC; CDR3 protein: CASSPPGTLHGEQYF
D gene: -; clone size: few; V gene: TRBV5-6; J gene: TRBJ2-1; CDR3 DNA: TGTGCCAGCGGGGACACGACCTCCTACAATGAGCAGTTCTTC; CDR3 protein: CASGDTTSYNEQFF
D gene: TRBD2; clone size: once; V gene: TRBV6-1; J gene: TRBJ2-7; CDR3 DNA: TGTGCCAGCAGTGAATCCGGCGGGAGGGGGTCCTACGAGCAGTACTTC; CDR3 protein: CASSESGGRGSYEQYF
D gene: TRBD1; clone size: -; V gene: TRBV2; J gene: TRBJ2-7; CDR3 DNA: TGTGCCAGCAGTGAGCTACTAGGACAGGACGAGCAGTACTTC; CDR3 protein: CASSELLGQDEQYF
D gene: -; clone size: -; V gene: TRBV6-6; J gene: TRBJ2-5; CDR3 DNA: TGTGCCAGCAGTTCGACCTCGGGAGAGACCCAGTACTTC; CDR3 protein: CASSSTSGETQYF
D gene: TRBD1; clone size: -; V gene: TRBV7-2; J gene: TRBJ1-4; CDR3 DNA: TGTGCCAGCTCTAAGGACAGGTGGGATGAAAAACTGTTTTTT; CDR3 protein: CASSKDRWDEKLFF
D gene: -; clone size: few; V gene: TRBV2; J gene: TRBJ2-3; CDR3 DNA: TGTGCCAGCAGTGCCCTAAGCACAGATACGCAGTATTTT; CDR3 protein: CASSALSTDTQYF
D gene: TRBD1; clone size: few; V gene: TRBV7-9; J gene: TRBJ1-4; CDR3 DNA: TGTGCCGGTGGACAGGTCCTCACAACTAATGAAAAACTGTTTTTT; CDR3 protein: CAGGQVLTTNEKLFF
D gene: -; clone size: few; V gene: TRBV7-2; J gene: TRBJ1-3; CDR3 DNA: TGTGCCAGCAGAGGGGTAGCTGGAAACACCATATATTTT; CDR3 protein: CASRGVAGNTIYF
D gene: TRBD1; clone size: once; V gene: TRBV19; J gene: TRBJ1-2; CDR3 DNA: TGTGCCAGTACCTCCGGGACAGGGAGGGATGGCTATGGCTACACCTTC; CDR3 protein: CASTSGTGRDGYGYTF
D gene: -; clone size: -; V gene: TRBV28; J gene: TRBJ2-7; CDR3 DNA: TGTGCCAGCAGTCCGGGCCCGGACTGGGCGGGGTACGAGCAGTACTTC; CDR3 protein: CASSPGPDWAGYEQYF
D gene: -; clone size: -; V gene: TRBV2; J gene: TRBJ2-7; CDR3 DNA: TGTGCCAGCAGTGGGACAGCGATCTCCTACGAGCAGTACTTC; CDR3 protein: CASSGTAISYEQYF
D gene: -; clone size: -; V gene: TRBV21-1; J gene: TRBJ1-2; CDR3 DNA: TGTGCCAGCAGCAAAGTTAGAACAGATACGAACTATGGCTACACCTTC; CDR3 protein: CASSKVRTDTNYGYTF
D gene: TRBD1; clone size: -; V gene: TRBV6-5; J gene: TRBJ1-2; CDR3 DNA: TGTGCCAGCAGTCACGGACAGGGGAACTATGGCTACACCTTC; CDR3 protein: CASSHGQGNYGYTF
D gene: -; clone size: -; V gene: TRBV28; J gene: TRBJ1-1; CDR3 DNA: TGTGCCAGCAGTTTGACAGTGAGGAACACTGAAGCTTTCTTT; CDR3 protein: CASSLTVRNTEAFF
D gene: TRBD1; clone size: -; V gene: TRBV5-6; J gene: TRBJ1-6; CDR3 DNA: TGTGCCAGCAGCTTGAACAGGGGAATCGAGAATTCACCCCTCCACTTT; CDR3 protein: CASSLNRGIENSPLHF
D gene: -; clone size: -; V gene: TRBV6-1; J gene: TRBJ1-4; CDR3 DNA: TGTGCCAGCAGGTCTAATGAAAAACTGCTTTTT; CDR3 protein: CASRSNEKLLF
D gene: -; clone size: -; V gene: TRBV10-3; J gene: TRBJ2-3; CDR3 DNA: TGTGCCATCAGTGTGGAGCGGGCCTACACAGATACGCAGTATTTT; CDR3 protein: CAISVERAYTDTQYF
D gene: TRBD2; clone size: -; V gene: TRBV13; J gene: TRBJ2-1; CDR3 DNA: TGTGCCAGCAGCAACCAGGGACTAGCGGGAGAAGAGGGTGAGCAGTTCTTC; CDR3 protein: CASSNQGLAGEEGEQFF
D gene: -; clone size: few; V gene: TRBV30; J gene: TRBJ2-5; CDR3 DNA: TGTGCCTGGAGTAACGGAGAAGAGACCCAGTACTTC; CDR3 protein: CAWSNGEETQYF
D gene: TRBD2; clone size: once; V gene: TRBV11-2; J gene: TRBJ2-7; CDR3 DNA: TGTGCCAGCAGGCTAGCGGGAGGTTCCTACGAGCAGTACTTC; CDR3 protein: CASRLAGGSYEQYF
D gene: TRBD2; clone size: -; V gene: TRBV7-8; J gene: TRBJ2-7; CDR3 DNA: TGTGCCAGCAGCCCCCGGGGAGGGGCATCCTACGAGCAGTACTTC; CDR3 protein: CASSPRGGASYEQYF
D gene: -; clone size: -; V gene: TRBV6-1; J gene: TRBJ1-6; CDR3 DNA: TGTGCCAGCAGTGTCGGCAGGGCGGATAATTCACCCCTCCACTTT; CDR3 protein: CASSVGRADNSPLHF
D gene: TRBD1; clone size: -; V gene: TRBV5-1; J gene: TRBJ1-4; CDR3 DNA: TGCGCCAGCAGCATAGGGACAGGGGGTAATGAAAAACTGTTTTTT; CDR3 protein: CASSIGTGGNEKLFF
D gene: TRBD1; clone size: -; V gene: TRBV5-1; J gene: TRBJ1-2; CDR3 DNA: TGCGCCAGCAGCCCACAGGGGGCTGGAACGGGCTACACCTTC; CDR3 protein: CASSPQGAGTGYTF
D gene: TRBD2; clone size: -; V gene: TRBV5-1; J gene: TRBJ2-1; CDR3 DNA: TGCGCCAGCAGCTCCGGGACTAGCGGGGGGTTCTCCTACAATGAGCAGTTCTTC; CDR3 protein: CASSSGTSGGFSYNEQFF
D gene: TRBD1; clone size: -; V gene: TRBV2; J gene: TRBJ2-3; CDR3 DNA: TGTGCCAGCAGTGAAGAGGGGACAGACACAGATACGCAGTATTTT; CDR3 protein: CASSEEGTDTDTQYF
D gene: -; clone size: -; V gene: TRBV10-1; J gene: TRBJ1-5; CDR3 DNA: TGCGCCCCTAATCCCCCCGGGTCCGGAAGGAATCAGCCCCAGCATTTT; CDR3 protein: CAPNPPGSGRNQPQHF
D gene: TRBD2; clone size: -; V gene: TRBV7-9; J gene: TRBJ2-7; CDR3 DNA: TGTGCCAGCAGCTTTAAAACCGGGACTAGCGGGGAGCCTGATTACGAGCAGTACTTC; CDR3 protein: CASSFKTGTSGEPDYEQYF
D gene: -; clone size: -; V gene: TRBV30; J gene: TRBJ1-5; CDR3 DNA: TGTGCCTGGACCTGTGTGAGGCCCGTAGTCCATCAGCCCCAGCATTTT; CDR3 protein: CAWTCVRPVVHQPQHF
D gene: -; clone size: -; V gene: TRBV6-1; J gene: TRBJ2-7; CDR3 DNA: TGTGCCAGCAGACAGGGAATCGGATGGTACGAGCAGTACTTC; CDR3 protein: CASRQGIGWYEQYF
D gene: -; clone size: -; V gene: TRBV10-3; J gene: TRBJ2-3; CDR3 DNA: TGTGCCACAAAAACTAGGGCAGATACGCAGTATTTT; CDR3 protein: CATKTRADTQYF